This section outlines one TCR beta chain sequence together with its context. The sample is drawn from a study of T cell changes during pregnancy in multiple sclerosis. The repertoire was sequenced with immunoSEQ multiplex PCR; TCRdb's copy has only in-frame clones and lacks some. The data contain about 58,000 clones, about 89% of them singletons. This TCR derives from a female donor in good health, enrolled as a control in a pregnancy study. The source material was CD4+ T cells from peripheral blood mononuclear cells, sampled after pregnancy.

The CDR3 here is CASSIDPDTEAFF. CDR3 in DNA: TGTGCCAGTAGTATAGATCCCGACACTGAAGCTTTCTTT. This chain joins TRBV19 and TRBJ1-1; D not certain. CDR1 LNHDA and CDR2 SQIVND come from the germline V gene (reference sequence). V lost 0 bases and J 3 bases, leaving 5 bases between the germline ends. This CDR3 comprises 13 residues.